This T cell receptor beta chain originates from a study of blood T cell repertoires in COVID-19. Whole-study context: Samples came from the United States, Italy and Spain, spanning acute and convalescent COVID-19. Nucleic acid was either cDNA or gDNA, and it came from T cells, B-cell-depleted T cells, or PBMCs.

V gave up 6 bases and J gave up 2 bases; unmatched junction bases: 3. Germline CDR1 and CDR2: MDHEN and SYDVKM. The CDR3 contains 14 residues. Per the original data handling: Estimation of nucleated cell counts was performed using reference gene primer amplification. Method: immunoSEQ multiplex PCR; TCRdb's copy keeps in-frame clones and lacks some. That table is the source of V, J and clone size, and D and trimming were worked out from the DNA. Of 150,000 to 200,000 clones in the sample, around 74% are singletons; the top ten hold 2.5% to 3.5%. V and J are TRBV28 and TRBJ1-3, with 8 bases fitting TRBD1. The sequencing sample was made of peripheral blood. The sequence was obtained from a man in his 70s with acute or convalescent COVID-19. For the CDR3, the DNA is TGTGCCAGCAGCACGGACAGGGCTGGAAACACCATATATTTT. This encodes CASSTDRAGNTIYF.